The present entry profiles one T cell receptor (beta chain) with its context. Its antigen is undetermined. The record originates from a study of identical twins. TCRdb re-called the 5' RACE reads with MiXCR, one entry per CDR3 protein. The sample carries hundreds of thousands of distinct CDR3 sequences, around 20% recorded once. Overall study findings and caveats: Models underestimated how often monozygotic twins shared out-of-frame TCR alpha. There were fewer insertions in abundant cord blood beta clonotypes, but memory repertoires showed no such pattern.

Deletions cut 6 bases from V and 1 base from J, with 10 bases between. CDR1 and CDR2 (germline): DFQATT, SNEGSKA (reference sequence). The CDR3 length is 13 residues. A further study also used this sample, focusing on yellow fever vaccine responses in identical twins.

This sequence was found in a woman younger than 35 in good health. This chain joins TRBV20-1 and TRBJ2-1; D uncertain. Source material: CD4+ T cells sorted from blood. CDR3 coding DNA: TGCAGTGCCTCTAAACCATCCTACAATGAGCAGTTCTTC. Encoded protein: CSASKPSYNEQFF.